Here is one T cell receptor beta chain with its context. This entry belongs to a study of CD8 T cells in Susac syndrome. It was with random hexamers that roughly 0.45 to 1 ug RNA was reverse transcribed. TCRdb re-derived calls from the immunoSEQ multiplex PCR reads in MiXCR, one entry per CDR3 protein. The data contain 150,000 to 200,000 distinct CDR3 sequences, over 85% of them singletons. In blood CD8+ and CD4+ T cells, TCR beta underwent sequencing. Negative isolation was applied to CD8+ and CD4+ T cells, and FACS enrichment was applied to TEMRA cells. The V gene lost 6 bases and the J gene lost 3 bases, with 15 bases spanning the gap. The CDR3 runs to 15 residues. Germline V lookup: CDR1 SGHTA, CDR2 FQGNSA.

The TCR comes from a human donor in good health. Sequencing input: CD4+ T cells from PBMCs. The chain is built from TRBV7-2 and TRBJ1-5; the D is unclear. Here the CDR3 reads CASSTEGFANQPQHF. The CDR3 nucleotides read TGTGCCAGCAGTACAGAAGGGTTCGCCAATCAGCCCCAGCATTTT. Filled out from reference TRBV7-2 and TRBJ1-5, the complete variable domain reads GAGVSQSPSNKVTEKGKDVELRCDPISGHTALYWYRQSLGQGLEFLIYFQGNSAPDKSGLPSDRFSAERTGGSVSTLTIQRTQQEDSAVYLCASSTEGFANQPQHFGDGTRLSIL.